This entry lists 9 T cell receptor beta chains sequenced from one sample in a study of cytomegalovirus exposure and HLA in healthy donors. The PCR had 60 Vbeta and 13 Jbeta primers. TCRdb keeps only in-frame clones here, not all; method: immunoSEQ multiplex PCR. In total, the table holds tens of thousands of clones. Sequenced material: PBMCs. The receptors shown here come from a woman aged 40-49 years in good health and CMV-seropositive.

This clone is labeled medium-sized based on frequency. The V call is TRBV7-3, the J call TRBJ2-1; 12 nucleotides align to TRBD2. The CDR3 spans 16 residues. Germline CDR1 and CDR2: SGHTA and FQGTGA. V lost 5 bases to trimming and J lost 3 bases; unmatched junction nucleotides: 5. CDR3 nucleotides: TGTGCCAGCAGCCTACTAGCGGGAGGCCACTACAATGAGCAGTTCTTC. Its protein is CASSLLAGGHYNEQFF.

V and J are TRBV7-9 and TRBJ1-2; the D is unclear. CDR1 SEHNR and CDR2 FQNEAQ come from the germline V gene (reference sequence). Trimming stripped 6 bases from V and 8 bases from J, with 19 bases between. There are 14 residues in the CDR3. Here the CDR3 reads CASSRGSYYEGYTF. CDR3 nucleotides: TGTGCCAGCAGTCGAGGGTCCTATTATGAGGGCTACACCTTC.

The chain is built from TRBV2 and TRBJ2-7; 13 positions agree with TRBD2. The CDR3 runs 15 residues. Germline V gene data show CDR1 as SNHLY and CDR2 as FYNNEI. With 4 bases clipped from V and 3 bases from J, the junction kept 3 bases outside the gene matches. The CDR3 nucleotides are TGTGCCAGCAGTGGAACTAGCGGGAGGGACTACGAGCAGTACTTC. This codes for CASSGTSGRDYEQYF.

Worth noting for this clone: A read error may account for a junction end that differs from germline. This CDR3 is also generated by other DNA sequences in the sample. V gene TRBV19 combines with J gene TRBJ1-2, with 9 nucleotides matching TRBD1. Germline V gene lookup returns CDR1 LNHDA and CDR2 SQIVND (reference sequence). CDR3 length equals 15 residues. The CDR3 reads CATKEGQGLYYGYTF. The CDR3 nucleotides read TGCGCCACCAAAGAGGGACAGGGTCTCTACTATGGCTACACCTTC. Drawing the rest from reference TRBV19 and TRBJ1-2, the complete variable domain is DGGITQSPKYLFRKEGQNVTLSCEQNLNHDAMYWYRQDPGQGLRLIYYSQIVNDFQKGDIAEGYSVSREKKESFPLTVTSAQKNPTAFYLCATKEGQGLYYGYTFGSGTRLTVV.

This chain links TRBV5-4 with TRBJ2-1; 7 nucleotides align to TRBD2. The CDR3 length is 15 residues. CDR1 and CDR2 (germline): SGHNT, YYREEE (reference sequence). J was trimmed by 2 bases and V by 0 bases; bases with no gene match: 2. The DNA for the CDR3 is TGTGCCAGCAGCTTGGCTAGCGGCGCCTACAATGAGCAGTTCTTC. Translation: CASSLASGAYNEQFF. Using reference TRBV5-4 and TRBJ2-1 for the parts outside the CDR3, the full variable domain is ETGVTQSPTHLIKTRGQQVTLRCSSQSGHNTVSWYQQALGQGPQFIFQYYREEENGRGNFPPRFSGLQFPNYSSELNVNALELDDSALYLCASSLASGAYNEQFFGPGTRLTVL.

The chain employs TRBV29-1 and TRBJ2-2, with D perhaps matching TRBD2 (6 bases). V dropped 4 bases and J dropped 0 bases, with 12 bases sitting between them. Germline V lookup: CDR1 SQVTM, CDR2 ANQGSEA. The CDR3 consists of 15 residues. DNA of the CDR3: TGCAGCGTTGTGGGGACTGCCACGAACACCGGGGAGCTGTTTTTT. Translation: CSVVGTATNTGELFF.

In DNA, the CDR3 is TGTGCCTATTCTAGCGGGGGGTACAATGAGCAGTTCTTC. The encoded protein is CAYSSGGYNEQFF. The chain employs TRBV30 and TRBJ2-1; 11 bases agree with TRBD2. The junction had 3 bases not matched to a gene; V was cut back by 7 bases and J by 4 bases. The CDR3 covers 13 residues. CDR1 is GTSNPN, CDR2 SVGIG, per germline (reference sequence).

This chain joins TRBV5-1 and TRBJ1-2, with 8 nucleotides matching TRBD1. V trimming: 3 bases; J trimming: 7 bases; junction bases outside the gene matches: 5. CDR1 is SGHRS and CDR2 is YFSETQ in the germline V gene. The CDR3 is made up of 13 amino acids. The chain's CDR3 is CASSWDRSSGYTF. Written as DNA, the CDR3 is TGCGCCAGCAGCTGGGACAGGAGTAGTGGCTACACCTTC.

This chain connects TRBV5-1 to TRBJ1-2; D may be TRBD1 (5 bases). The germline V gene encodes CDR1 SGHRS and CDR2 YFSETQ. This CDR3 contains 13 residues. Trimming removed 6 bases at V and 1 base at J, with 10 bases between. The chain's CDR3 is CASNLDSNYGYTF. In DNA, the CDR3 is TGCGCCAGCAACCTTGACAGTAACTATGGCTACACCTTC.